This TCR beta chain was captured in a study of T cell responses to AZD1222 COVID-19 vaccine. Profiled with immunoSEQ multiplex PCR; TCRdb holds only in-frame clones, not every one. The table records 150,000 to 200,000 clones, 94% of them present only once. About this clone: The antigen remains unidentified.

Overall study findings and caveats: The donor cohort was predominantly white British with a female majority, and clonal diversity may have been underestimated. Repertoires in all cases were sampled only once the peak T cell response had passed. AZD1222 recipients seropositive at baseline numbered only 6 or 7.

Germline V gene sequence: CDR1 SEHNR, CDR2 FQNEAQ (reference sequence). V gave up 2 bases and J gave up 2 bases, with 9 bases separating them. The CDR3 sequence is 14 residues long. This specimen consisted of peripheral blood, obtained 28 days after the second AZD1222 dose. The sequence derives from an adult who received the AZD1222 COVID-19 vaccine. The V gene is TRBV7-9, the J gene TRBJ2-5, with D possibly called TRBD1 or TRBD2 (5 bases each). Written as DNA, the CDR3 is TGTGCCAGCAGCTTACCGGGGCCACAAGAGACCCAGTACTTC. Translating gives CASSLPGPQETQYF.